This TCR beta chain came from a study of cytomegalovirus exposure and HLA in healthy donors. Study-level background: Earlier findings included over 90 million unique TCR beta sequences obtained from 170 million or so T cells. Regarding the study as a whole: Upon later analysis, HLA-associated TCR beta chains proved more clonally expanded than other, equally common chains.

With 60 Vbeta and 13 Jbeta primers, the PCR was carried out. Method: immunoSEQ multiplex PCR; TCRdb's copy keeps in-frame clones and lacks some. The data hold about 180,000 clones, with around 73% observed a single time. Details on this clone: Its antigen is not known.

V was cut by 5 bases and J by 2 bases, with 8 bases left in between. The CDR3 contains 13 residues. The germline V gene has CDR1 SGHRS and CDR2 YFSETQ. This sequence originates from a man aged 55 to 69 in good health and CMV-seronegative. Sequenced: PBMCs. V gene TRBV5-1 combines with J gene TRBJ1-5; the D is unclear. The CDR3 sequence is CASRGEGNQPQHF. CDR3 coding DNA: TGCGCCAGCAGAGGAGAGGGCAATCAGCCCCAGCATTTT.